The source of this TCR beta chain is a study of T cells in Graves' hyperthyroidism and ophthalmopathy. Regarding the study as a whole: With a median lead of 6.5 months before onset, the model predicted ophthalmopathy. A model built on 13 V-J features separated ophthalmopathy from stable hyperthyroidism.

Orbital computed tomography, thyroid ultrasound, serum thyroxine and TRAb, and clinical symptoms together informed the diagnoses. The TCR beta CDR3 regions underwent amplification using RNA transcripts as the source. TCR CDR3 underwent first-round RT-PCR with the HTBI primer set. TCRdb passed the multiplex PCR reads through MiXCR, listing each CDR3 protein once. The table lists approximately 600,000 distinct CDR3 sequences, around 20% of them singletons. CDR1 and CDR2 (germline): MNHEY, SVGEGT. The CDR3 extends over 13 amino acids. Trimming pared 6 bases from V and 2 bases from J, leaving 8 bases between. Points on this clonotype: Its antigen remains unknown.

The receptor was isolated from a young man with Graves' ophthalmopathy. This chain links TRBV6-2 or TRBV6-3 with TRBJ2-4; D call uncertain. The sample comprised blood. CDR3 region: CASSDFTKNIQYF. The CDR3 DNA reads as TGTGCCAGCAGCGATTTTACCAAAAACATTCAGTACTTC.